Below, 5 T cell receptor beta chains from the same sample are listed, as sequenced in a study of blood T cell repertoires in COVID-19. The table came from immunoSEQ multiplex PCR; TCRdb's copy has only in-frame clones and leaves some out. The table shows approximately 230,000 clones, with 88% occurring only once. The sample was peripheral blood. The receptors originated from a man aged 80 or over with acute or convalescent COVID-19.

This chain links TRBV19 with TRBJ1-3, with D tentatively TRBD1 (5 bases). This CDR3 is 14 amino acids long. V was cut by 7 bases and J by 2 bases, with 12 bases left in between. Germline V gives CDR1 LNHDA, CDR2 SQIVND (reference sequence). The DNA of the CDR3 is TGTGCCAGTACGTTCAGGGCAACTGGAAACACCATATATTTT. Residues: CASTFRATGNTIYF.

The chain has TRBV21-1 and TRBJ2-1; the D segment call TRBD2 is taken from the table without a DNA check. TRBV21-1 is labeled a pseudogene. This CDR3 contains 14 residues. The CDR3 here is CASSTPTGGEEQFF. DNA for the CDR3: TGTGCCAGCAGCACCCCTACGGGGGGAGAGGAGCAGTTCTTC.

The chain uses TRBV14 and TRBJ1-5; TRBD1 might be the D (5 bases). The V gene lost 0 bases and the J gene lost 2 bases, with 8 bases spanning the gap. The CDR3 runs 15 residues. Germline V CDR1 and CDR2: SGHDN, FVKESK. As DNA, the CDR3 is TGTGCCAGCAGCCAAGATAGGGGTCGCAATCAGCCCCAGCATTTT. Amino acid sequence: CASSQDRGRNQPQHF.

This CDR3 is CATSDSKQGYNQPQHF. CDR3 DNA: TGTGCCACCAGTGATTCGAAACAGGGTTACAATCAGCCCCAGCATTTT. The chain recombines TRBV24-1 with TRBJ1-5; perhaps TRBD1 as D (6 bases). The V end was cut by 2 bases, the J end by 3 bases, with 13 bases between. The germline gives CDR1 KGHDR, CDR2 SFDVKD. CDR3 size: 16 residues.

The chain couples TRBV12-3 or TRBV12-4 to TRBJ1-2, with a possible D match to TRBD1 (5 bases). Deletions cut 5 bases from V and 4 bases from J, with 8 bases between. The CDR3 is made up of 12 amino acids. The DNA for the CDR3 is TGTGCCAGCAGTCGGACAAGCTATGGCTACACCTTC. Protein: CASSRTSYGYTF.